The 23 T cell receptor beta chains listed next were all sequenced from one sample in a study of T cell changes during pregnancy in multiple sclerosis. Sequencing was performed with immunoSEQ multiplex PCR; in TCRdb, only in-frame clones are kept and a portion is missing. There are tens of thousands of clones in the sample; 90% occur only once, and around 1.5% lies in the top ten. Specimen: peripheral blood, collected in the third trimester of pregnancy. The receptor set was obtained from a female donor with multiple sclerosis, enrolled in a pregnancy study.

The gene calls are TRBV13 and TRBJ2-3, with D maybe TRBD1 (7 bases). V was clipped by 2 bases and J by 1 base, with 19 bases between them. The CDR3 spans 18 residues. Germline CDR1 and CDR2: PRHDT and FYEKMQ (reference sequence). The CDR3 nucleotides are TGTGCCAGCAGCTTATATGCCCTAGTCAGGGGGGGCACAGATACGCAGTATTTT. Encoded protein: CASSLYALVRGGTDTQYF.

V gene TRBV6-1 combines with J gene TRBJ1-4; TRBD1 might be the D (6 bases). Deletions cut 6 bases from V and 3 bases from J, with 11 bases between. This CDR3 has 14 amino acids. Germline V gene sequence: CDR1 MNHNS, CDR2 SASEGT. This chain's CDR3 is CASRNRDSNEKLFF. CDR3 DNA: TGTGCCAGCAGGAACAGGGATTCTAATGAAAAACTGTTTTTT.

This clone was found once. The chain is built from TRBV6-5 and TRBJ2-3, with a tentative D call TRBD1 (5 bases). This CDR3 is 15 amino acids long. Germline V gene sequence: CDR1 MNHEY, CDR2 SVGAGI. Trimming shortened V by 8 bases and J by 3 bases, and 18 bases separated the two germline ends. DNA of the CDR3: TGTGCCAGCGACTCCCGTGGGCAGGGAACAGATACGCAGTATTTT. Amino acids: CASDSRGQGTDTQYF.

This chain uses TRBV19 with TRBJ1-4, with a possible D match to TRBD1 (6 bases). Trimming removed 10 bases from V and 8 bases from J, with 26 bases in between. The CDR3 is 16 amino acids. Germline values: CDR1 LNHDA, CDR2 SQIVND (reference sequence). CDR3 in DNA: TGTGCCACTCGGGGGGGCACAGGGACGTTCTGGGAAAAACTGTTTTTT. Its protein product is CATRGGTGTFWEKLFF.

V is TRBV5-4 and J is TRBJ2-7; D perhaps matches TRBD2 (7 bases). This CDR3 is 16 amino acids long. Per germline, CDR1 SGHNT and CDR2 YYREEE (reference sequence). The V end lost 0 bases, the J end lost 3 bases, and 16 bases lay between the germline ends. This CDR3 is CASSLAGGGGNYEQYF. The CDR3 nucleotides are TGTGCCAGCAGCTTGGCAGGAGGGGGGGGAAACTACGAGCAGTACTTC.

The DNA for the CDR3 is TGTGCCTGGAGGGAAGACCCAGGGACAGGGGTACATGGCTACACCTTC. It yields the protein CAWREDPGTGVHGYTF. The chain is built from TRBV30 and TRBJ1-2; 10 bases align to TRBD1. The J segment lost 6 bases and the V segment lost 3 bases, leaving 13 bases of the junction unmatched. Germline CDR1 GTSNPN, CDR2 SVGIG (reference sequence). The CDR3 totals 16 residues.

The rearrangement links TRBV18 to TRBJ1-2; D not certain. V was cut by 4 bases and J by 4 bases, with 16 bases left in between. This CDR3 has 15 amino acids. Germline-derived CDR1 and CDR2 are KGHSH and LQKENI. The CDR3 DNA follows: TGTGCCAGCTCACGGGAGCGCGAGACGGTCTATGGCTACACCTTC. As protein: CASSRERETVYGYTF.

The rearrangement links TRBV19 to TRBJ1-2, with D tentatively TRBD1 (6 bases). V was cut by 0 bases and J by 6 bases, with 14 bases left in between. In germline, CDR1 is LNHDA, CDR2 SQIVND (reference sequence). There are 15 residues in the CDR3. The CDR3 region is CASSIDLRTEDGYTF. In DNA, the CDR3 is TGTGCCAGTAGTATAGATCTCAGGACAGAAGATGGCTACACCTTC.

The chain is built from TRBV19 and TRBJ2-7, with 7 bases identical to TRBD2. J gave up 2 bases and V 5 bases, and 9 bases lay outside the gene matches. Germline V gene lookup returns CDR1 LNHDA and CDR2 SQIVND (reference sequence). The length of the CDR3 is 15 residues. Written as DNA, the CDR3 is TGTGCCAGTAGTCCCCGGTCCAGCGGGACCTACGAGCAGTACTTC. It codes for CASSPRSSGTYEQYF.

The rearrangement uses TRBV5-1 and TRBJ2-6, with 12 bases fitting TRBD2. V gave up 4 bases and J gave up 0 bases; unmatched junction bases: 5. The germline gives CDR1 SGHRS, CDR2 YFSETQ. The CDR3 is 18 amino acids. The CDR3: CASSPGLAGRSGANVLTF. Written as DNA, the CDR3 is TGCGCCAGCAGCCCAGGACTAGCGGGACGCTCTGGGGCCAACGTCCTGACTTTC.

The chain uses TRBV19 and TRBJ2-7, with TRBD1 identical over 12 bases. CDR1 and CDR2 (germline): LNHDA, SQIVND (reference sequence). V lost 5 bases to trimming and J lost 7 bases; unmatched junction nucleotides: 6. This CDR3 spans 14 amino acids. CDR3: CASSPGQGASEQYF. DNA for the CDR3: TGTGCCAGTAGTCCGGGACAGGGGGCTTCGGAGCAGTACTTC.

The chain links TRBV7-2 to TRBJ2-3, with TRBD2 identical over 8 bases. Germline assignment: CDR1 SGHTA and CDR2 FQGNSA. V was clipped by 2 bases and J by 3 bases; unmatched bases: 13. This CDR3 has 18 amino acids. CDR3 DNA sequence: TGTGCCAGCAGCTTAAAACCCCCGCGGGGGGTGACTACAGATACGCAGTATTTT. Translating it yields CASSLKPPRGVTTDTQYF.

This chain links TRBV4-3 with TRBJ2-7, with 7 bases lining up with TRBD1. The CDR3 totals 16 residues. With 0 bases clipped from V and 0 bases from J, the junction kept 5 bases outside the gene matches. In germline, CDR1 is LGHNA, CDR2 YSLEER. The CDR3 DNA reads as TGCGCCAGCAGCCAAGATTGGTCAGGGGGCTCCTACGAGCAGTACTTC. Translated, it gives CASSQDWSGGSYEQYF.

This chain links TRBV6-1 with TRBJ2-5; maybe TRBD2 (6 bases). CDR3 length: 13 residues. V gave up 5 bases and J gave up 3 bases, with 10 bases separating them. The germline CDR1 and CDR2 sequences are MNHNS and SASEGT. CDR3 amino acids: CASSPGLKETQYF. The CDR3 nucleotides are TGTGCCAGCAGTCCAGGACTAAAAGAGACCCAGTACTTC.

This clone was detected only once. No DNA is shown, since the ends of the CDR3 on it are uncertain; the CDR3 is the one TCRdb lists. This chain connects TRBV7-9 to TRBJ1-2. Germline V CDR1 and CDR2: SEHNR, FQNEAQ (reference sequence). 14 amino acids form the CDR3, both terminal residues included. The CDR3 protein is CASSFGEGLYGYTF.

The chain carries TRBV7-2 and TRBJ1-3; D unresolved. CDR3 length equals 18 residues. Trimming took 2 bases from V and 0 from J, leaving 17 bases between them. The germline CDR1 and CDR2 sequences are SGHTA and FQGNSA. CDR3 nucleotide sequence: TGTGCCAGCAGCTTAAAGGTTCCCGCGGAGATCTCTGGAAACACCATATATTTT. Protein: CASSLKVPAEISGNTIYF.

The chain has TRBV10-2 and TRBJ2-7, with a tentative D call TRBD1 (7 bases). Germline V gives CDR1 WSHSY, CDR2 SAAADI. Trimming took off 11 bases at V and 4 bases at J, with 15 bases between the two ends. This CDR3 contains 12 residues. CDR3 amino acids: CAATGEEYEQYF. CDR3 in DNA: TGCGCCGCTACAGGGGAGGAGTACGAGCAGTACTTC.

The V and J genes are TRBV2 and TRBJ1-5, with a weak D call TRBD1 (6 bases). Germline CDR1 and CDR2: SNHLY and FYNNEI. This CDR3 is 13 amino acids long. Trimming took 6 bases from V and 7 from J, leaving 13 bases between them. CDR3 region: CASRTGRGQPQHF. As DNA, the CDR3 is TGTGCCAGCAGAACCGGCAGGGGCCAGCCCCAGCATTTT.

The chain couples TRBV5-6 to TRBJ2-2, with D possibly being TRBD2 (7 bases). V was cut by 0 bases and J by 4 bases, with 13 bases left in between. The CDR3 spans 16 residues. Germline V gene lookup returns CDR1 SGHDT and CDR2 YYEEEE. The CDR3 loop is CASSLEGGPSTGELFF. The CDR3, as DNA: TGTGCCAGCAGCTTGGAGGGGGGGCCTAGCACCGGGGAGCTGTTTTTT.

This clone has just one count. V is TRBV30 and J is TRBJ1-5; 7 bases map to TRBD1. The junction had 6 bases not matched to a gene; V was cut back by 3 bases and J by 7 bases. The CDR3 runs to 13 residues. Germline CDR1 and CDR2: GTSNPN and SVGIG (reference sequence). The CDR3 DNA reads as TGTGCCTGGAGCCCCATGACAGGGCAGCCCCAGCATTTT. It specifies CAWSPMTGQPQHF.

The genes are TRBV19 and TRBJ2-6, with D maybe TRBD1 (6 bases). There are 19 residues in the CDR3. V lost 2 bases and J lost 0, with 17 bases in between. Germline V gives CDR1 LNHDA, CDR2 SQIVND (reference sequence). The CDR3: CASSIRSAGASSGANVLTF. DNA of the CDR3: TGTGCCAGTAGTATAAGGTCGGCAGGGGCGAGCTCTGGGGCCAACGTCCTGACTTTC.

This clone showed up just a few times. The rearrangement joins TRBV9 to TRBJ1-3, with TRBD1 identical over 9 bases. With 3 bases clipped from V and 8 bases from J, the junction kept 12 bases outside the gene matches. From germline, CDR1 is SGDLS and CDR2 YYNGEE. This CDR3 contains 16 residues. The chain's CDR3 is CASSAWDRAHLDTIYF. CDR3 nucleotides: TGTGCCAGCAGCGCCTGGGACAGGGCGCACTTAGACACCATATATTTT. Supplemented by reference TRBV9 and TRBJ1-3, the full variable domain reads DSGVTQTPKHLITATGQRVTLRCSPRSGDLSVYWYQQSLDQGLQFLIQYYNGEERAKGNILERFSAQQFPDLHSELNLSSLELGDSALYFCASSAWDRAHLDTIYFGEGSWLTVV.

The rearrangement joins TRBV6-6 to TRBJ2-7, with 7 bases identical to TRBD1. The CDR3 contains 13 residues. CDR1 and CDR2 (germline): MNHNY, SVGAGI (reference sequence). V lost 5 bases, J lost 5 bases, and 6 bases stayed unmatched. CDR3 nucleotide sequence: TGTGCCAGCAGTCGCAATGACAGGGACGAGCAGTACTTC. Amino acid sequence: CASSRNDRDEQYF.